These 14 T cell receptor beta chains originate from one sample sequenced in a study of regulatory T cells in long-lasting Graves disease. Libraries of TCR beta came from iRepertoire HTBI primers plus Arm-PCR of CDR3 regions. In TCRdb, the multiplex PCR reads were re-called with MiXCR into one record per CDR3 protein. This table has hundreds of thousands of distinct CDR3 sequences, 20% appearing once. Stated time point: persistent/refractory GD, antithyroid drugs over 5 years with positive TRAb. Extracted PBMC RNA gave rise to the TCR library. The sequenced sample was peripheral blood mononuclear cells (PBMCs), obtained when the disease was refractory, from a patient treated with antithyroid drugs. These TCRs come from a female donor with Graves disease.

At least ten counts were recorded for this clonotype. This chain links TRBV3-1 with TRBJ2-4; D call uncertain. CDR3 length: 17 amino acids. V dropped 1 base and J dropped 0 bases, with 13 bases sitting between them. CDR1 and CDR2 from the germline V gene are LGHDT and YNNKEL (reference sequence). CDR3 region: CASSQVPRLIAKNIQYF. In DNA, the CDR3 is TGTGCCAGCAGCCAAGTCCCCCGACTGATAGCCAAAAACATTCAGTACTTC.

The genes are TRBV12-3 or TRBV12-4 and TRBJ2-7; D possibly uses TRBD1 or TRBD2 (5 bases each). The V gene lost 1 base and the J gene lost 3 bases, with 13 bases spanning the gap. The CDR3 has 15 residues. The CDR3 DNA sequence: TGTGCCAGCAGTTTAGACGGGACCCCTAGCTACGAGCAGTACTTC. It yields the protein CASSLDGTPSYEQYF.

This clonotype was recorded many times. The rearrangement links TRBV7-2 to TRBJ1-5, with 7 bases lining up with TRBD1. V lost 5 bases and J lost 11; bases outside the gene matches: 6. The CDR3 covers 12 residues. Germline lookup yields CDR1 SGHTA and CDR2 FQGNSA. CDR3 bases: TGTGCCAGCAGCCTCTCAGGACAGGCCCAGCATTTT. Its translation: CASSLSGQAQHF. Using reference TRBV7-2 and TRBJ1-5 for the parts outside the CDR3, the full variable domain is GAGVSQSPSNKVTEKGKDVELRCDPISGHTALYWYRQSLGQGLEFLIYFQGNSAPDKSGLPSDRFSAERTGGSVSTLTIQRTQQEDSAVYLCASSLSGQAQHFGDGTRLSIL.

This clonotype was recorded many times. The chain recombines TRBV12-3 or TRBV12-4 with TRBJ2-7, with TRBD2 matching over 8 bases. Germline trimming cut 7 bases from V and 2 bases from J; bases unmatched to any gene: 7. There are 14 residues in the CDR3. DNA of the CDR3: TGTGCCAGCAACATCGGGGGGGCTCCCTACGAGCAGTACTTC. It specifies CASNIGGAPYEQYF.

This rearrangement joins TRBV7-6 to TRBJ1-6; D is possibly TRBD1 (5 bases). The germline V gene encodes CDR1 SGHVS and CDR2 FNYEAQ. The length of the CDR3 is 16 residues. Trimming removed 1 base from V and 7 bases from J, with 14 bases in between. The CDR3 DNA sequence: TGTGCCAGCAGCTTAGAATCGGGGCCGGGGAATTCACCCCTCCACTTT. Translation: CASSLESGPGNSPLHF.

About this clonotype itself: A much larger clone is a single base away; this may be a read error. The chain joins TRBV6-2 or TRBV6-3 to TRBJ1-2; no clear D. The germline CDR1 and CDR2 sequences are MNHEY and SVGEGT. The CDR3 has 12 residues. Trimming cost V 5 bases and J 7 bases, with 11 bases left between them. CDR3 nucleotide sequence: TGTGCCAGCAGTGATCCTTTAGGTGGCTACACCTTC. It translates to CASSDPLGGYTF.

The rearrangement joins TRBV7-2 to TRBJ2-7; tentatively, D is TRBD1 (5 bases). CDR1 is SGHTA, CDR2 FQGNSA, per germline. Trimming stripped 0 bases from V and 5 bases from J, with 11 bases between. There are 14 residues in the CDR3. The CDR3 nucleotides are TGTGCCAGCAGCTTAGCCCCAGGGCGAAACGAGCAGTACTTC. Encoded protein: CASSLAPGRNEQYF.

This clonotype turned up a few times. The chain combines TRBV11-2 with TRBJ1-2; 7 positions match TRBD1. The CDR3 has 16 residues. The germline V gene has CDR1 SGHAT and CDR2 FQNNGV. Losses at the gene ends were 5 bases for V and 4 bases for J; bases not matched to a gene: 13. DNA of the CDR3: TGTGCCAGCAGCCAGACGGGCCGACAGGGCTTCTATGGCTACACCTTC. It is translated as CASSQTGRQGFYGYTF.

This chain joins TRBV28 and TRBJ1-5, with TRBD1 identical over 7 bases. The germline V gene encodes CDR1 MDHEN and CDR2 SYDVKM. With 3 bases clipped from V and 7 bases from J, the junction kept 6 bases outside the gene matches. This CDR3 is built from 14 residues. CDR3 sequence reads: CASSFPGGEQPQHF. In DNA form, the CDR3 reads TGTGCCAGCAGTTTCCCAGGGGGAGAACAGCCCCAGCATTTT.

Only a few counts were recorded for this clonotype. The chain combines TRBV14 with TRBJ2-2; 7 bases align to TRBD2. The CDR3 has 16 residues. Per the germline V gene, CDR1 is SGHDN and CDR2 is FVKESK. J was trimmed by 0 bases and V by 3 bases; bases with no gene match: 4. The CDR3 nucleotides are TGTGCCAGCAGCCATACCGGACTAGCGAACACCGGGGAGCTGTTTTTT. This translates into CASSHTGLANTGELFF.

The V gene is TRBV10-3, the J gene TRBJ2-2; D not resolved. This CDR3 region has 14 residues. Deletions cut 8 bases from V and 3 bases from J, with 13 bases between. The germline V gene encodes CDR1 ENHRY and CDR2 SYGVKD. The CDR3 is CAIGWSGDTGELFF. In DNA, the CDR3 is TGTGCCATCGGGTGGAGTGGGGACACCGGGGAGCTGTTTTTT.

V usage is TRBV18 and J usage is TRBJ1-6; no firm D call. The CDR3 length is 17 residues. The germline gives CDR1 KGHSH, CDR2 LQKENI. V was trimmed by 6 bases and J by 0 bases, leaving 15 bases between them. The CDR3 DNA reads TGTGCCAGCTCCCCTTTGGGCAGGAGCTCCTATAATTCACCCCTCCACTTT. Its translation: CASSPLGRSSYNSPLHF.

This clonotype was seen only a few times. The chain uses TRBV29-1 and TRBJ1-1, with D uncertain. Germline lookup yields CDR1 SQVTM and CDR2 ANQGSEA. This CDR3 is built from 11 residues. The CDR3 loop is CTPEVATEAFF. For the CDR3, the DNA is TGCACCCCGGAGGTGGCGACTGAAGCTTTCTTT.

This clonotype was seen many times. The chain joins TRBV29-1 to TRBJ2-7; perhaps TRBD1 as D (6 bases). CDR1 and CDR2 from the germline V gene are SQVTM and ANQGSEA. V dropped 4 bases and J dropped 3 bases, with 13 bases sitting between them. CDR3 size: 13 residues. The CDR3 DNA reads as TGCAGCGTTGGGGCGACAGGAATCTACGAGCAGTACTTC. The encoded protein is CSVGATGIYEQYF.